The next 17 T cell receptor beta chains were all read from a single sample in a study of blood T cell repertoires in COVID-19. The protocol was immunoSEQ multiplex PCR, while the TCRdb copy is restricted to in-frame clones and leaves out a portion. The table records 150,000 to 200,000 clones, about 80% of them present only once. The specimen sequenced was peripheral blood. The receptors were gathered from a woman aged 70-85 years with acute or convalescent COVID-19.

The V gene is TRBV2, the J gene TRBJ2-1; 10 bases align to TRBD1. V lost 8 bases, J lost 13 bases, and 8 bases stayed unmatched. Germline V gene sequence: CDR1 SNHLY, CDR2 FYNNEI. This CDR3 comprises 12 residues. CDR3 region: CASGQGVTRQFF. In DNA form, the CDR3 reads TGTGCCAGCGGACAGGGGGTCACCCGCCAGTTCTTC.

The chain couples TRBV2 to TRBJ1-1, with no clear D. Trimming stripped 4 bases from V and 0 bases from J, with 3 bases between. The CDR3 sequence is 12 residues long. Germline V gene sequence: CDR1 SNHLY, CDR2 FYNNEI. The CDR3 sequence: CASSVMNTEAFF. In DNA, the CDR3 is TGTGCCAGCAGTGTTATGAACACTGAAGCTTTCTTT.

The V gene is TRBV5-4, the J gene TRBJ2-2; 12 bases line up with TRBD1. V dropped 4 bases and J dropped 5; count of bases not matched to a gene: 6. From germline, CDR1 is SGHNT and CDR2 YYREEE (reference sequence). The CDR3 covers 16 residues. In DNA, the CDR3 is TGTGCCAGCAGCCCGGGGACAGGGGGCAGGACCGGGGAGCTGTTTTTT. This translates into CASSPGTGGRTGELFF.

The rearrangement links TRBV7-3 to TRBJ2-7; tentatively, D is TRBD1 (5 bases). The V end was cut by 4 bases, the J end by 3 bases, with 19 bases between. CDR1 and CDR2 from the germline V gene are SGHTA and FQGTGA. The CDR3 consists of 16 residues. The DNA for the CDR3 is TGTGCCAGCAGCTCATACGGTAGGGGAAAGGGCTACGAGCAGTACTTC. Translating gives CASSSYGRGKGYEQYF.

CDR3 nucleotide sequence: TGTGCCACCTCCGGACAGTTGGGGGAAGAGACCCAGTACTTC. Translating gives CATSGQLGEETQYF. J is TRBJ2-5 and V is TRBV28; tentatively, D is TRBD1 (6 bases). Trimming cost V 10 bases and J 3 bases, with 18 bases left between them. The CDR3 extends over 14 amino acids. Germline V gene lookup returns CDR1 MDHEN and CDR2 SYDVKM.

The CDR3 coding sequence is TGTGCCAGCAGCTTAACCCGGGACAGCAGGGAGCAGTACTTC. Translated: CASSLTRDSREQYF. This chain links TRBV11-3 with TRBJ2-7, with 7 bases aligning to TRBD1. The CDR3 loop spans 14 amino acids. Per the germline V gene, CDR1 is SGHNT and CDR2 is YENEEA. V was clipped by 2 bases and J by 7 bases; unmatched bases: 8.

This chain links TRBV9 with TRBJ1-2; tentatively, D is TRBD1 (5 bases). The CDR3 totals 13 residues. Germline-derived CDR1 and CDR2 are SGDLS and YYNGEE. V lost 3 bases and J lost 3, with 9 bases in between. The CDR3 nucleotides read TGTGCCAGCAGCGGACAGTTTGACTATGGCTACACCTTC. The encoded protein is CASSGQFDYGYTF.

This sequence joins TRBV27 and TRBJ2-7; maybe TRBD1 (5 bases). Looked up from germline, CDR1 is MNHEY and CDR2 is SMNVEV (reference sequence). The CDR3 has 13 residues. V was shortened by 6 bases and J by 1 base, with 10 bases between the two germline ends. The CDR3 sequence: CASSRAPSYEQYF. CDR3 nucleotide sequence: TGTGCCAGCAGCAGGGCCCCTTCCTACGAGCAGTACTTC.

V and J are TRBV6-6 and TRBJ2-3; a weak D match, TRBD2 (5 bases). V shed 2 bases and J shed 5 bases, with 5 bases lying between them. The germline CDR1 and CDR2 sequences are MNHNY and SVGAGI (reference sequence). The CDR3 has 12 residues. The DNA for the CDR3 is TGTGCCAGCAGTTACCGGGGAGATACGCAGTATTTT. Encoded protein: CASSYRGDTQYF.

V and J are TRBV6-5 and TRBJ1-2; D not certain. Trimming shortened V by 2 bases and J by 5 bases, and 15 bases separated the two germline ends. Germline loops: CDR1 MNHEY, CDR2 SVGAGI. The CDR3 totals 15 residues. The CDR3 DNA sequence: TGTGCCAGCAGTTACAATCCCGACAAAGCATATGGCTACACCTTC. Amino acid sequence: CASSYNPDKAYGYTF.

The chain recombines TRBV3-1 (or the pseudogene TRBV3-2) with TRBJ1-3; D gene ambiguous. Trimming took 3 bases from V and 1 from J, leaving 4 bases between them. Germline V gene lookup returns CDR1 LGHDT and CDR2 YNNKEL (reference sequence). The CDR3 runs 13 residues. For the CDR3, the DNA is TGTGCCAGCAGCCACGGTTCTGGAAACACCATATATTTT. This translates into CASSHGSGNTIYF.

This rearrangement joins TRBV5-1 to TRBJ2-3, with 10 bases identical to TRBD1. This CDR3 comprises 16 residues. With V trimmed by 6 bases and J by 2 bases, 9 bases remained unmatched. CDR1 is SGHRS, CDR2 YFSETQ, per germline. This chain's CDR3 is CASNRGQGFSTDTQYF. The DNA of the CDR3 is TGCGCCAGCAACAGGGGACAGGGGTTCTCCACAGATACGCAGTATTTT.

The chain joins TRBV5-4 to TRBJ2-1, with D uncertain. Germline CDR1 reads SGHNT; CDR2 reads YYREEE (reference sequence). V dropped 0 bases and J dropped 4 bases, with 5 bases sitting between them. The CDR3 runs to 13 residues. CDR3 sequence reads: CASSLDSYNEQFF. Written as DNA, the CDR3 is TGTGCCAGCAGCTTGGACAGTTACAATGAGCAGTTCTTC.

The chain recombines TRBV27 with TRBJ2-2; D not resolved. Trimming shortened V by 2 bases and J by 5 bases, and 9 bases separated the two germline ends. The V gene's germline CDR1 is MNHEY and CDR2 SMNVEV (reference sequence). This CDR3 has 14 amino acids. The CDR3 is CASSLSRSTGELFF. The CDR3 nucleotides are TGTGCCAGCAGTTTAAGCAGGTCTACCGGGGAGCTGTTTTTT.

The chain has TRBV5-1 and TRBJ2-3; D might be TRBD2 (6 bases). V lost 2 bases and J 6 bases, leaving 16 bases between the germline ends. There are 15 residues in the CDR3. Germline V gives CDR1 SGHRS, CDR2 YFSETQ. Here the CDR3 reads CASSFGTPSRDTQYF. The CDR3 coding sequence is TGCGCCAGCAGCTTCGGGACTCCGTCGAGGGATACGCAGTATTTT.

The chain links TRBV4-2 to TRBJ2-7, with 11 nucleotides matching TRBD2. The CDR3 is made up of 15 amino acids. CDR1 and CDR2 (germline): LGHNA, YNFKEQ. With V trimmed by 0 bases and J by 4 bases, 2 bases remained unmatched. This CDR3 is CASSQDSGRAYEQYF. Written as DNA, the CDR3 is TGTGCCAGCAGCCAAGATAGCGGGAGGGCTTACGAGCAGTACTTC.

The rearrangement joins TRBV6-5 to TRBJ1-6; TRBD1 might be the D (6 bases). Germline V gene lookup returns CDR1 MNHEY and CDR2 SVGAGI. The length of the CDR3 is 14 residues. Trimming pared 9 bases from V and 9 bases from J, leaving 18 bases between. The CDR3 nucleotides read TGTGCCAGTAGACAGGACCTGGATGCTTCACCCCTCCACTTT. Its protein is CASRQDLDASPLHF.